The 18 T cell receptor beta chains reported below all come from one sample, sequenced in a study of T cells in localized non-small cell lung cancer. Here immunoSEQ multiplex PCR was the method, and the copy in TCRdb shows in-frame clones only, minus some. The data hold fewer than 45,000 clones, with over 75% observed a single time. The material sequenced was peripheral blood, taken before any cancer treatment. These receptors all stem from a male donor older than 55 with stage III squamous cell lung carcinoma.

This clone has a handful of counts. The J gene is TRBJ1-4, the V gene TRBV5-1; D call uncertain. The CDR3 is made up of 13 amino acids. Germline V gene sequence: CDR1 SGHRS, CDR2 YFSETQ. V was pared by 4 bases and J by 2 bases, with 6 bases between. The chain's CDR3 is CASSDVTNEKLFF. The CDR3 region has the DNA TGCGCCAGCAGCGACGTCACTAATGAAAAACTGTTTTTT.

V gene TRBV7-9 combines with J gene TRBJ2-7; TRBD1 might be the D (5 bases). Germline values: CDR1 SEHNR, CDR2 FQNEAQ (reference sequence). The CDR3 length is 15 residues. V gave up 3 bases and J gave up 1 base, with 13 bases separating them. The DNA of the CDR3 is TGTGCCAGCAGCTTCGCCGGAAGGGGATCCTACGAGCAGTACTTC. Translation gives CASSFAGRGSYEQYF. The full variable domain, in which reference TRBV7-9 and TRBJ2-7 provide the parts outside the CDR3, is DTGVSQNPRHKITKRGQNVTFRCDPISEHNRLYWYRQTLGQGPEFLTYFQNEAQLEKSRLLSDRFSAERPKGSFSTLEIQRTEQGDSAMYLCASSFAGRGSYEQYFGPGTRLTVT.

This chain links TRBV5-1 with TRBJ2-7, with 7 bases matching TRBD1. CDR3 length: 14 residues. Looked up from germline, CDR1 is SGHRS and CDR2 is YFSETQ. J lost 2 bases, V lost 3 bases, and 5 bases had no gene match. In DNA, the CDR3 is TGCGCCAGCAGCTCCCGACAGGGAGCCTACGAGCAGTACTTC. Amino acid sequence: CASSSRQGAYEQYF.

The chain is built from TRBV10-3 and TRBJ1-1, with 7 nucleotides matching TRBD1. This CDR3 has 13 residues. V shed 10 bases, J shed 2 bases, and the junction held 7 bases outside the gene matches. Germline V CDR1 and CDR2: ENHRY, SYGVKD. The CDR3 is CATEQGLNTEAFF. CDR3 nucleotides: TGTGCCACCGAACAGGGGCTTAACACTGAAGCTTTCTTT.

This clone has just a few counts. The chain is built from TRBV9 and TRBJ2-5, with no clear D. The V gene's germline CDR1 is SGDLS and CDR2 YYNGEE. The CDR3 has 13 amino acids. V lost 1 base and J 9 bases, leaving 13 bases between the germline ends. The CDR3 is CASSVSKGGAQYF. DNA of the CDR3: TGTGCCAGCAGCGTATCTAAGGGTGGGGCCCAGTACTTC.

J is TRBJ2-1 and V is TRBV19; the match to TRBD1 covers 8 bases. The germline V gene has CDR1 LNHDA and CDR2 SQIVND (reference sequence). The V segment lost 8 bases and the J segment 0 bases; nucleotides outside the gene matches: 6. The CDR3 loop spans 15 amino acids. CDR3 nucleotides: TGTGCCAGTGCGGACAGGGCAAGCTCCTACAATGAGCAGTTCTTC. It translates to CASADRASSYNEQFF.

The chain couples TRBV6-5 to TRBJ1-2; D gene unclear. Trimming shortened V by 2 bases and J by 2 bases, and 9 bases separated the two germline ends. The germline gives CDR1 MNHEY, CDR2 SVGAGI. The CDR3 runs 14 residues. The DNA of the CDR3 is TGTGCCAGCAGTTACGTCGTGGGAAACTATGGCTACACCTTC. Protein product: CASSYVVGNYGYTF.

CDR3 sequence reads: CASSHSGTSPETQYF. CDR3 sequence (DNA): TGTGCCAGCTCACACTCCGGGACATCTCCTGAGACCCAGTACTTC. The chain is built from TRBV18 and TRBJ2-5, with D perhaps TRBD1 (6 bases). The germline gives CDR1 KGHSH, CDR2 LQKENI. This CDR3 spans 15 amino acids. V gave up 4 bases and J gave up 5 bases, with 17 bases separating them.

The rearrangement links TRBV10-1 to TRBJ2-1; 10 bases map to TRBD2. The CDR3 extends over 15 amino acids. J lost 9 bases, V lost 0 bases, and 5 bases had no gene match. CDR1 is WNHNN and CDR2 is SYGVQD in the germline V gene (reference sequence). This chain's CDR3 is CASSESLAGVGEQFF. The CDR3 nucleotides are TGCGCCAGCAGTGAGTCCCTAGCGGGAGTAGGTGAGCAGTTCTTC.

This clone has a handful of counts. The V call is TRBV6-5, the J call TRBJ1-2, with D unresolved. The CDR3 has 15 residues. Germline values: CDR1 MNHEY, CDR2 SVGAGI. Trimming shortened V by 2 bases and J by 2 bases, and 12 bases separated the two germline ends. CDR3 DNA: TGTGCCAGCAGTTACAGGGTGGGAGTCAACTATGGCTACACCTTC. Translated, it gives CASSYRVGVNYGYTF.

This sequence joins TRBV5-1 and TRBJ1-2; D uncertain. The CDR3 totals 14 residues. Germline CDR1 reads SGHRS; CDR2 reads YFSETQ. Trimming took off 2 bases at V and 4 bases at J, with 12 bases between the two ends. CDR3 loop: CASSLNSLGYGYTF. CDR3 nucleotides: TGCGCCAGCAGCTTAAACAGCTTGGGCTATGGCTACACCTTC.

The gene calls are TRBV14 and TRBJ2-5; no clear D. V lost 4 bases, J lost 2 bases, and 8 bases lay in between. The germline CDR1 and CDR2 sequences are SGHDN and FVKESK. The CDR3 extends over 13 amino acids. This CDR3 is CASSRQLQETQYF. DNA of the CDR3: TGTGCCAGCAGCCGGCAGTTACAAGAGACCCAGTACTTC. The variable domain in full, completed from reference TRBV14 and TRBJ2-5, reads EAGVTQFPSHSVIEKGQTVTLRCDPISGHDNLYWYRRVMGKEIKFLLHFVKESKQDESGMPNNRFLAERTGGTYSTLKVQPAELEDSGVYFCASSRQLQETQYFGPGTRLLVL.

The gene calls are TRBV6-6 and TRBJ2-1; 10 nucleotides agree with TRBD2. V lost 7 bases, J lost 0 bases, and 3 bases stayed unmatched. This CDR3 comprises 15 residues. Germline CDR1 MNHNY, CDR2 SVGAGI (reference sequence). The DNA of the CDR3 is TGTGCCAGCAACGGACTAGCGGACTCCTACAATGAGCAGTTCTTC. Its translation is CASNGLADSYNEQFF.

J is TRBJ1-5 and V is TRBV10-1; D is possibly TRBD1 (5 bases). This CDR3 has 12 amino acids. Looked up from germline, CDR1 is WNHNN and CDR2 is SYGVQD (reference sequence). V was clipped by 10 bases and J by 5 bases, with 12 bases between them. The DNA for the CDR3 is TGCGCCATAGGGGAGGCCCATCAGCCCCAGCATTTT. Its protein product is CAIGEAHQPQHF.

The chain employs TRBV4-1 and TRBJ2-7, with 8 positions matching TRBD2. The CDR3 sequence is 16 residues long. Germline V gene lookup returns CDR1 MGHRA and CDR2 YSYEKL. The ends lost 0 bases at V and 0 bases at J; junction bases unmatched: 4. The CDR3 nucleotides are TGCGCCAGCAGCCAAGAGTCCGGGACTAGCTCCTACGAGCAGTACTTC. As protein: CASSQESGTSSYEQYF.

The V gene is TRBV19, the J gene TRBJ2-2; 9 bases align to TRBD2. CDR3 size: 16 residues. Germline assignment: CDR1 LNHDA and CDR2 SQIVND (reference sequence). The V and J ends lost 4 bases and 4 bases, in that order; junction bases with no gene match: 7. This CDR3 is CASSTRAGGITGELFF. For the CDR3, the DNA is TGTGCCAGTAGTACCCGAGCGGGGGGAATCACCGGGGAGCTGTTTTTT.

This clone has only a few counts. This chain joins TRBV4-2 and TRBJ1-6; D remains unclear. Trimming removed 1 base from V and 7 bases from J, with 8 bases in between. The germline CDR1 and CDR2 sequences are LGHNA and YNFKEQ. The CDR3 runs 14 residues. In DNA form, the CDR3 reads TGTGCCAGCAGCCAAGCCGGCGGAAATTCACCCCTCCACTTT. This translates into CASSQAGGNSPLHF.

CDR3 in amino acids: CASSLGSGGREQFF. CDR3 coding DNA: TGTGCCAGCAGCTTAGGGAGCGGGGGGCGTGAGCAGTTCTTC. The chain recombines TRBV7-9 with TRBJ2-1, with 9 bases that match TRBD2. The CDR3 is 14 residues long. Looked up from germline, CDR1 is SEHNR and CDR2 is FQNEAQ (reference sequence). V shed 1 base and J 9 bases; nucleotides not matched to a gene: 4.